The TCR beta chain described here comes from a study of T cells after yellow fever vaccination. The CDR3 spans 16 residues. The V and J ends lost 5 bases and 1 base respectively, with 17 bases between them. CDR1 and CDR2 (germline): MNHEY, SMNVEV (reference sequence). As concerns this clonotype: Its antigen is unidentified.

Study-level points and caveats: Contaminating bulk clonotypes could be abundant in FACS-sorted repertoires. Subsequent booster samples again held most clones from primary vaccination (roughly 96% CD4, roughly 88% CD8).

MiXCR was run by TCRdb on the 5' RACE reads, yielding one entry per CDR3 protein. This table holds under 700,000 distinct CDR3 sequences, around a sixth found once. The sequenced sample was PBMCs, obtained 4 to 6 days after the first yellow fever vaccination. The clonotype comes from a man aged 18 to 29 who received the YFV17D yellow fever vaccine. This chain joins TRBV27 and TRBJ2-5, with D perhaps TRBD2 (5 bases). The CDR3 DNA follows: TGTGCCAGCAGTCCTTCTTATCTAGCTGTCCAAGAGACCCAGTACTTC. It codes for CASSPSYLAVQETQYF.